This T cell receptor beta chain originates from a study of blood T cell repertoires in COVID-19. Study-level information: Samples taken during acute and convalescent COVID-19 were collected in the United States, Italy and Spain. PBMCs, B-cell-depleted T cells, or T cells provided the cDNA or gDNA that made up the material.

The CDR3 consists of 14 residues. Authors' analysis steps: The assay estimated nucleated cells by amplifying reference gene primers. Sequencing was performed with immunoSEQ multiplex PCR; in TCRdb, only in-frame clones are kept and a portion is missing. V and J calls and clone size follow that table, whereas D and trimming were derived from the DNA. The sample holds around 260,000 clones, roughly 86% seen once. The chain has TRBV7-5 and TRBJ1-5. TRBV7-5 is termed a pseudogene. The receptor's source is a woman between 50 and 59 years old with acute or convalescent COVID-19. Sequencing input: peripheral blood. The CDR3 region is CARARAGRNQPQHF. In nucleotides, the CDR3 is TGTGCCAGAGCACGCGCGGGGCGGAATCAGCCCCAGCATTTT.